This record concerns one TCR beta chain sequence. The data were obtained in a study of T cell responses to AZD1222 COVID-19 vaccine. TCRdb keeps only in-frame clones here, not all; method: immunoSEQ multiplex PCR. The sample contains about 95,000 clones, approximately 88% of which appear only once. CDR1 MNHEY and CDR2 SMNVEV come from the germline V gene (reference sequence). Trimming took off 1 base at V and 6 bases at J, with 10 bases between the two ends. The CDR3 consists of 13 residues. The TCR comes from an adult in good health. The sequencing here drew on peripheral blood, taken on day 0 of AZD1222 vaccination. V is TRBV27 and J is TRBJ2-7, with D perhaps matching TRBD2 (7 bases). CDR3 protein: CASSLWGGREQYF. The DNA for the CDR3 is TGTGCCAGCAGTTTATGGGGGGGGCGCGAGCAGTACTTC.